Listed below are T cell receptor beta chains from one sample, sequenced in a study of blood T cell repertoires in COVID-19. Libraries were prepared by immunoSEQ multiplex PCR; TCRdb keeps only in-frame clonotypes and omits some of them. Among around 230,000 clones listed, 81% were seen once. The sample consisted of peripheral blood. The receptors come from a woman aged 80 or over with acute or convalescent COVID-19. Each CDR3 is given with its conserved first and last residue. Each record gives: CDR3 length, clone size, J gene, D gene, V gene, CDR3 protein, CDR3 DNA. D genes are given only for firm matches. The size entry is marked missing in some rows and otherwise reads once, few, many or a size class.

>17|.|TRBJ2-1|TRBD1|TRBV11-3
CASSLARDRADLNEQFF
TGTGCCAGCAGCTTAGCCAGGGACAGGGCGGATCTGAATGAGCAGTTCTTC
>15|.|TRBJ2-2|TRBD2|TRBV7-7
CASSLSLAATGELFF
TGTGCCAGCAGCTTAAGCCTAGCGGCAACCGGGGAGCTGTTTTTT
>13|.|TRBJ1-2|.|TRBV20-1
CSASIGGYYGYTF
TGCAGTGCTAGTATAGGGGGATACTATGGCTACACCTTC
>16|.|TRBJ1-1|.|TRBV6-6
CASSYIVGRGNTEAFF
TGTGCCAGCAGTTATATCGTGGGCAGGGGGAACACTGAAGCTTTCTTT
>14|.|TRBJ1-4|.|TRBV18
CASSPLRTEEKLFF
TGTGCCAGCTCACCCCTCCGGACAGAAGAAAAACTGTTTTTT
>15|.|TRBJ2-5|TRBD2|TRBV9
CASSYGLAGQETQYF
TGTGCCAGCAGTTACGGACTAGCGGGGCAAGAGACCCAGTACTTC
>14|once|TRBJ1-5|.|TRBV28
CASRPERLNQPQHF
TGTGCCAGCAGACCCGAGAGGCTCAATCAGCCCCAGCATTTT
>14|.|TRBJ2-7|TRBD1|TRBV5-1
CASSLDRGEGEQYF
TGCGCCAGCAGCCTCGACAGGGGGGAAGGGGAGCAGTACTTC
>13|.|TRBJ1-1|.|TRBV6-5
CASSQTVNTEAFF
TGTGCCAGCAGTCAGACAGTGAACACTGAAGCTTTCTTT
>14|.|TRBJ2-6|.|TRBV7-2
CASGTGTGANVLTF
TGTGCCAGCGGTACAGGGACTGGGGCCAACGTCCTGACTTTC
>14|.|TRBJ1-2|TRBD1|TRBV5-1
CASSLSTGGGGYTF
TGCGCCAGCAGCTTGTCGACAGGGGGAGGTGGCTACACCTTC
>16|.|TRBJ1-1|TRBD1|TRBV9
CASSVGLGTENTEAFF
TGTGCCAGCAGCGTGGGCCTAGGGACAGAGAACACTGAAGCTTTCTTT
>12|.|TRBJ2-7|TRBD1|TRBV28
CASSLGQGKQYF
TGTGCCAGCAGTTTGGGACAGGGCAAGCAGTACTTC
>14|.|TRBJ1-1|.|TRBV10-1
CASSEILGDSEAFF
TGCGCCAGCAGTGAGATCTTAGGGGACTCCGAAGCTTTCTTT
>17|.|TRBJ2-1|TRBD2|TRBV24-1
CATRGTSGTSSYNEQFF
TGTGCCACCAGGGGGACTAGCGGGACAAGCTCCTACAATGAGCAGTTCTTC
>14|.|TRBJ2-1|TRBD1|TRBV29-1
CSAAKQGSYNEQFF
TGCAGCGCGGCGAAACAGGGGTCCTACAATGAGCAGTTCTTC
>16|few|TRBJ2-4|TRBD2|TRBV11-1
CASSDSGRIAKNIQYF
TGTGCCAGCAGCGATAGCGGGAGAATAGCCAAAAACATTCAGTACTTC
>14|.|TRBJ2-7|TRBD1|TRBV5-4
CASSAKGQGYEQYF
TGTGCCAGCAGCGCTAAGGGACAGGGATACGAGCAGTACTTC
>13|.|TRBJ2-1|TRBD2|TRBV5-6
CASSPGTSREQFF
TGTGCCAGCAGTCCCGGGACTAGTCGAGAGCAGTTCTTC
>14|.|TRBJ1-2|.|TRBV6-4
CASSDSIGQNGYTF
TGTGCCAGCAGTGACTCGATAGGACAGAATGGCTACACCTTC
>14|.|TRBJ2-5|TRBD1|TRBV19
CASSGQGATETQYF
TGTGCCAGTAGCGGGCAGGGGGCTACAGAGACCCAGTACTTC
>13|.|TRBJ1-1|.|TRBV11-2
CASSFGAGTEAFF
TGTGCCAGCAGCTTTGGTGCGGGGACTGAAGCTTTCTTT
>13|once|TRBJ1-4|.|TRBV6-1
CASSETPGLGLFF
TGTGCCAGCAGTGAAACGCCGGGACTTGGACTGTTTTTT
>16|.|TRBJ2-3|.|TRBV5-1
CASSLAGSPSTDTQYF
TGCGCCAGCAGCTTGGCAGGCAGCCCTAGCACAGATACGCAGTATTTT
>15|.|TRBJ2-7|TRBD2|TRBV5-1
CASSPGGREGPEQYF
TGCGCCAGCAGCCCTGGAGGGCGGGAGGGCCCCGAGCAGTACTTC
>12|.|TRBJ1-6|.|TRBV11-2
CASSPPVSPLHF
TGTGCCAGCAGCCCCCCAGTTTCACCCCTCCACTTT
>16|.|TRBJ2-3|TRBD1|TRBV11-3
CASSPSTGGRTDTQYF
TGTGCCAGCAGCCCCTCGACAGGGGGCCGCACAGATACGCAGTATTTT
>12|.|TRBJ1-1|TRBD1|TRBV7-9
CASSLEQGEAFF
TGTGCCAGCAGCCTAGAACAGGGGGAAGCTTTCTTT
>12|.|TRBJ2-1|.|TRBV28
CASQRENNEQFF
TGTGCCAGCCAGAGGGAGAACAATGAGCAGTTCTTC
>14|.|TRBJ2-5|.|TRBV18
CASSPPSLKETQYF
TGTGCCAGCTCACCACCTAGCCTAAAAGAGACCCAGTACTTC
>14|many|TRBJ2-7|TRBD2|TRBV10-1
CASRRTSGDYEQYF
TGCGCCAGCAGAAGGACTAGCGGGGATTACGAGCAGTACTTC
>15|.|TRBJ2-1|TRBD2|TRBV27
CASSLLGLAAGQQFF
TGTGCCAGCAGTTTATTGGGGCTAGCGGCTGGACAGCAGTTCTTC
>12|.|TRBJ2-7|.|TRBV7-2
CASSLDNYEQYF
TGTGCCAGCAGCTTAGATAACTACGAGCAGTACTTC
>15|few|TRBJ2-1|TRBD1|TRBV6-5
CASSYPGTAYNEQFF
TGTGCCAGCAGTTACCCCGGGACAGCCTACAATGAGCAGTTCTTC
>16|.|TRBJ2-7|TRBD1|TRBV7-8
CASSLGGQEFAAEQYF
TGTGCCAGCAGCTTAGGTGGACAGGAGTTCGCGGCCGAGCAGTACTTC
>16|.|TRBJ2-5|TRBD1|TRBV24-1
CATSDRDRGLGETQYF
TGTGCCACCAGTGATAGGGACAGGGGGCTAGGGGAGACCCAGTACTTC
>14|.|TRBJ1-1|.|TRBV5-1
CASSLGTPNSEAFF
TGCGCCAGCAGCTTGGGGACTCCAAATTCTGAAGCTTTCTTT